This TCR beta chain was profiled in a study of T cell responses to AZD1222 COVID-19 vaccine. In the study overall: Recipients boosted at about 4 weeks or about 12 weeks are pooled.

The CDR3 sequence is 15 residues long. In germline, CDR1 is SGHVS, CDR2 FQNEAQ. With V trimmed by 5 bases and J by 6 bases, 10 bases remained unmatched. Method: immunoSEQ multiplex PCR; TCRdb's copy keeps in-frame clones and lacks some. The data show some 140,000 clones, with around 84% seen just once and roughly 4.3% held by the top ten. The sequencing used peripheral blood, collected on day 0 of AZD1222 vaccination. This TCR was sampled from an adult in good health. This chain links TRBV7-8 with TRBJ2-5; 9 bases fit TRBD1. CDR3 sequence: CASSPDRGTLKTQYF. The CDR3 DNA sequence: TGTGCCAGCAGCCCGGACAGGGGAACTCTGAAGACCCAGTACTTC.